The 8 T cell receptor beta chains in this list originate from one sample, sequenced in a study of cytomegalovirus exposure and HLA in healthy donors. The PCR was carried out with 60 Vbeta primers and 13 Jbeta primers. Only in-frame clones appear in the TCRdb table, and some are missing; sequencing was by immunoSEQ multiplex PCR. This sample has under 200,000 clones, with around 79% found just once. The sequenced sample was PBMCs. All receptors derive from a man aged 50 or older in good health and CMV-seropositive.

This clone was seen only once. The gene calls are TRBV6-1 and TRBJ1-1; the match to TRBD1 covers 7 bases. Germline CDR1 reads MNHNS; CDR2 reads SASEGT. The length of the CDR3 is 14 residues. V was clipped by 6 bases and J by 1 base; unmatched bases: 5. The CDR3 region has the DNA TGTGCCAGCAGGCACAGGGGAAAGAACACTGAAGCTTTCTTT. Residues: CASRHRGKNTEAFF.

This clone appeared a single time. The CDR3 sequence: CASSRTLAGETQYF. In DNA, the CDR3 is TGTGCCAGCAGCCGTACCCTAGCGGGGGAGACCCAGTACTTC. The chain combines TRBV9 with TRBJ2-5, with 9 bases matching TRBD2. The CDR3 is made up of 14 amino acids. Germline V gene lookup returns CDR1 SGDLS and CDR2 YYNGEE. The V segment lost 4 bases and the J segment 5 bases; nucleotides outside the gene matches: 6.

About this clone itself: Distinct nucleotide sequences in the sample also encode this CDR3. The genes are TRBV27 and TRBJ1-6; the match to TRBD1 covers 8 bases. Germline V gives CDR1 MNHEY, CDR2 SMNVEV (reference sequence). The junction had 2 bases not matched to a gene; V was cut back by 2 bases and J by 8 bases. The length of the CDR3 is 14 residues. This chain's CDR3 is CASSLGQGYSPLHF. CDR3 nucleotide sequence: TGTGCCAGCAGTTTAGGACAGGGATATTCACCCCTCCACTTT.

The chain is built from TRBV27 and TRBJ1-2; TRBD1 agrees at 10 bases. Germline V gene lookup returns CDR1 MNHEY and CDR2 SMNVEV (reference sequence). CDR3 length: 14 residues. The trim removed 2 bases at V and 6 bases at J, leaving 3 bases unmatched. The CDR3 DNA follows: TGTGCCAGCAGTTTACGGGGGACAGGGGATGGCTACACCTTC. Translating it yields CASSLRGTGDGYTF.

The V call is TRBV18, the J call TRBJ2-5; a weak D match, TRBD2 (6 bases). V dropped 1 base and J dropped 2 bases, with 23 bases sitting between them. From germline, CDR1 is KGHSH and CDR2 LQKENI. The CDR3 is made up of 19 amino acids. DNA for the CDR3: TGTGCCAGCTCACCACGGCCTCCAGGAGGGCCGACCCAACAAGAGACCCAGTACTTC. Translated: CASSPRPPGGPTQQETQYF.

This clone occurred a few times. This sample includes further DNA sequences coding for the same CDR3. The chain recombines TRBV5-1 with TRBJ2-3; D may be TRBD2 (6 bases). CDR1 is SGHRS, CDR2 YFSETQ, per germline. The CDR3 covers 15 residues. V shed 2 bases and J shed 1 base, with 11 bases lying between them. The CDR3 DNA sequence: TGCGCCAGCAGCTTAGGCACGGGGGGCACAGATACGCAGTATTTT. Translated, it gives CASSLGTGGTDTQYF.

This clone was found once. As DNA, the CDR3 is TGTGCCAGCAGTCTCGACAGTGGCAATCAGCCCCAGCATTTT. It is translated as CASSLDSGNQPQHF. This rearrangement joins TRBV28 to TRBJ1-5; possible D gene TRBD1, 5 bases. V was clipped by 5 bases and J by 2 bases, with 10 bases between them. The CDR3 has 14 residues. Per the germline V gene, CDR1 is MDHEN and CDR2 is SYDVKM. The whole variable domain, filled in from reference TRBV28 and TRBJ1-5, reads DVKVTQSSRYLVKRTGEKVFLECVQDMDHENMFWYRQDPGLGLRLIYFSYDVKMKEKGDIPEGYSVSREKKERFSLILESASTNQTSMYLCASSLDSGNQPQHFGDGTRLSIL.

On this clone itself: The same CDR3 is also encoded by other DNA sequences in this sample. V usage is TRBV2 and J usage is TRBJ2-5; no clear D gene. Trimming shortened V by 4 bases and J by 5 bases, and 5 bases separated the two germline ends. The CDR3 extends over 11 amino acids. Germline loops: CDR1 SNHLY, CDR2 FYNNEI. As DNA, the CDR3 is TGTGCCAGCAGTGGCGAGGAGACCCAGTACTTC. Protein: CASSGEETQYF.